This T cell receptor beta chain comes out of a study of blood T cell repertoires in COVID-19 (dated by TCRdb to the early 2020s). Study-level background: Samples covering the acute and convalescent phases of COVID-19 were provided by collaborators in the United States, Italy and Spain. A freely available public database, intended as a resource for researchers studying the immune response to SARS-CoV-2, is where the repertoires were released. Sample metadata almost always included a de-identified subject ID, COVID-19 status, age in years and sex. The dataset comprised deeply sampled blood TCRbeta repertoires from subjects exposed to, actively infected with, or recovered from COVID-19. Samples were obtained from the ongoing ImmuneRACE study (first 160 participants) and from about 1,300 subjects provided by 6 global collaborators. The material from the prospective study consisted of cDNA or gDNA derived from T cells, B-cell-depleted T cells, or PBMCs. Where HLA class I and class II types were available, the types were taken from metadata supplied by the sample provider, not from assay-based typing.

Findings and caveats that apply to the study as a whole: The quantity of clinical and demographic metadata differed by source and by participant and was supplied without curation.

Enrolling through a virtual design, the prospective study's participants ranged in age from roughly 18 to 95 years and lived across about two dozen United States geographic areas. In the prospective study, cohorts were assigned on the basis of participant-reported clinical history obtained from a screening survey and a study questionnaire. In the prospective study, mobile phlebotomists collected whole blood, serum and a nasopharyngeal or oropharyngeal swab from each participant. Prospective study participants could optionally give additional blood draws and questionnaires over a roughly two-month period. Prospective study blood samples were shipped either frozen or at room temperature before DNA extraction. TCRbeta CDR3 regions were amplified from genomic DNA by means of the immunoSEQ Assay, a bias-controlled multiplex PCR. On the authors' methods: The number of nucleated cells in each sample was estimated by amplification of reference gene primers within the assay. Sequence reads were collapsed and filtered to measure the absolute abundance of every unique TCRbeta CDR3 rearrangement. For each sample, productive Simpson clonality was calculated by taking the square root of Simpson's diversity index across productive rearrangements. The table comes from immuneACCESS by way of TCRdb, which keeps in-frame sequences with V and J called. Part of the clones is missing from these tables; in studies checked, under half for an unresolved V gene and the rest for unknown reasons. D and trimming come from the DNA, and the V and J calls and clone size come from that table. In all, the sample holds fewer than 300,000 clones, and about 91% of those were seen once. The ten largest account for 1% to 1.5% of the sample.

Note on this clone: Its recognized antigen is unknown. Base qualities are not at hand, and no much larger clone is one base apart.

Specimen: PBMCs or T cells enriched from blood (not recorded which). The receptor was isolated from a woman aged 35 to 49 with acute COVID-19.

At the DNA level, the sequence is TGTGCCAGCACCCCTCTAGCGGGAGGTCTCGATGAGCAGTTCTTC. This codes for CASTPLAGGLDEQFF. The chain was built from TRBV28 and TRBJ2-1, with TRBD2 identical over 11 junction bases. V is pruned by 7 bases and J by 8 bases, leaving 10 bases of the junction without a gene match. The CDR3 sequence holds 15 residues, the cysteine and phenylalanine included. The only DNA kept is the CDR3, 45 bases in frame from the first base. Looking up the germline V gene yields CDR1 MDHEN and CDR2 SYDVKM.